Listed below are T cell receptor beta chains from one sample, sequenced in a study of cytomegalovirus exposure and HLA in healthy donors. TCRdb keeps only in-frame clones here, not all; method: immunoSEQ multiplex PCR. Counted here are 90,000 to 140,000 clones, around four fifths occurring once; the ten biggest clones make up over 7%. The sample taken for sequencing was PBMCs. These receptors originate from a woman between 35 and 50 years old in good health and CMV-seropositive. CDR3s include the opening cysteine and the closing phenylalanine or tryptophan. D genes are given only for firm matches. Clone size is given for some rows only: seen once, a few or many times, or a class if the clone is expanded.

size	V	J	D	CDR3	DNA
-	TRBV7-2	TRBJ2-7	-	CASSPGLLYEQYF	TGTGCCAGCAGCCCGGGACTTCTTTACGAGCAGTACTTC
-	TRBV5-4	TRBJ2-3	TRBD2	CASSFPAGVVTDTQYF	TGTGCCAGCAGCTTCCCAGCGGGAGTAGTAACAGATACGCAGTATTTT
-	TRBV6-5	TRBJ1-5	TRBD1	CASSTQGRRNQPQHF	TGTGCCAGCAGTACACAGGGGCGTCGCAATCAGCCCCAGCATTTT
-	TRBV5-8	TRBJ2-1	TRBD2	CASSQGIASGSLSDEQFF	TGTGCCAGCAGCCAGGGGATAGCTAGCGGGAGTCTTTCGGATGAGCAGTTCTTC
few	TRBV7-2	TRBJ2-3	-	CASSIRTGVDTQYF	TGTGCCAGCAGCATAAGAACGGGAGTTGATACGCAGTATTTT
-	TRBV20-1	TRBJ2-3	-	CSASPSDTQYF	TGCAGTGCTAGTCCTTCAGATACGCAGTATTTT
-	TRBV5-5	TRBJ2-3	TRBD1	CASSLEGDRGRIDTQYF	TGTGCCAGCAGCTTGGAAGGGGACAGGGGGCGCATAGATACGCAGTATTTT
-	TRBV5-1	TRBJ2-1	-	CASSLGLAAYNEQFF	TGCGCCAGCAGCTTGGGACTGGCGGCCTACAATGAGCAGTTCTTC
-	TRBV7-9	TRBJ2-4	TRBD2	CSSRKPGGRGGNIQYF	TGTTCCAGCCGCAAACCGGGCGGGAGGGGAGGAAACATTCAGTACTTC
-	TRBV6-1	TRBJ2-1	-	CASSQPQGSNEQFF	TGTGCCAGCAGCCAACCACAGGGATCCAATGAGCAGTTCTTC
-	TRBV27	TRBJ2-6	-	CASSFRLGQTGSGSSGANVLTF	TGTGCCAGCAGTTTCAGATTAGGACAGACGGGTTCGGGCAGCTCTGGGGCCAACGTCCTGACTTTC
few	TRBV10-2	TRBJ1-3	TRBD1	CASSESPGQGKYGNTIYF	TGCGCCAGCAGTGAGTCCCCGGGACAGGGGAAGTACGGAAACACCATATATTTT